The clone carrying this TCR beta chain was observed a few times. Its antigen is not known. Other DNA sequences of this sample code for an identical CDR3. This entry is derived from a study of shared clonotypes between healthy human individuals. Whole-study context: Per-donor plates numbered three CD4 naive, three CD4 memory, two CD8 naive and one CD8 memory.

Terminally differentiated effector memory CD45RA+ cells were excluded by CCR7 positive selection of CD45RO-negative cells. Nashville, Tennessee was home to all donors, who were Caucasian adults. The germline V gene encodes CDR1 SEHNR and CDR2 FQNEAQ (reference sequence). The CDR3 consists of 11 residues. V was cut by 1 base and J by 10 bases, with 7 bases left in between. For sorted subsets, approximately 180 ng DNA per replicate equaled tens of thousands of T cell genomes. The table came from immunoSEQ multiplex PCR; TCRdb's copy has only in-frame clones and leaves some out. The sample contains about 2.2 million clones, 85% to 95% of which appear only once. Study-wide points: The study generally estimated greater richness for naive than memory subsets.

Sequenced input: naive CD8+ T cells from PBMCs. The source is a man between 18 and 35 years old in good health. Some clones in this sample may be carry-over from other donors' samples. The chain carries TRBV7-9 and TRBJ1-1, with unresolved D. The CDR3 DNA reads TGTGCCAGCAGCTTAGGCCCGGGAGCTTTCTTT. Protein product: CASSLGPGAFF.